Sequencing of this T cell receptor (beta chain) was carried out in a study of human T cells and chemical hapten exposure. Overall study: Patch tests put 0.01% DPC on the upper back, and the results were checked at 6 days. Broader study findings: Sensitizing with DPC caused no change in TCRs above 1 in 1000 frequency. Significantly more large CDR3 similarity clusters arose among expanded TCRs than among controls.

To note about this clonotype: The antigen is unknown.

CDR3 length equals 14 residues. Losses at the gene ends were 2 bases for V and 9 bases for J; bases not matched to a gene: 4. CDR1 is DFQATT and CDR2 is SNEGSKA in the germline V gene (reference sequence). Time point meaning: patch test 3, about 24 weeks after DPC sensitization. Described treatment: therapeutic diphenylcyclopropenone sensitization with weekly scalp DPC. TCRdb reprocessed the RACE reads with MiXCR, giving one entry per CDR3 protein. Here the sample spans some 96,000 distinct CDR3 sequences, roughly a quarter being singletons. The TCR sequence derives from a middle-aged man with alopecia areata. Some clones in this sample may be carry-over from other donors' samples. Sequenced here: whole blood, sampled in connection with sensitization to the hapten diphenylcyclopropenone (DPC). The chain carries TRBV20-1 and TRBJ2-1, with 13 bases lining up with TRBD2. The CDR3 reads CSARLTSGRSEQFF. CDR3 DNA sequence: TGCAGTGCTAGATTGACTAGCGGGAGGAGTGAGCAGTTCTTC.